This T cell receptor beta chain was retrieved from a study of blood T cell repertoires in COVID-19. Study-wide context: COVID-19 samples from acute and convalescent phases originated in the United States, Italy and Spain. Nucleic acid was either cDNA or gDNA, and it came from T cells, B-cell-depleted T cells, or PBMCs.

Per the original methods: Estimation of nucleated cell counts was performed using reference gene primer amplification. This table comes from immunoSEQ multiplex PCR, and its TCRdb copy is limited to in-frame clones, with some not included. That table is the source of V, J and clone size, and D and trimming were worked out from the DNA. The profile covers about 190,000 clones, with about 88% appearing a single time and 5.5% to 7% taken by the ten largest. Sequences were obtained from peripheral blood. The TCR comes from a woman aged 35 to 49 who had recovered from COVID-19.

The CDR3 sequence: CASTPGGNFLSEAFF. CDR3 coding DNA: TGTGCCAGTACCCCCGGGGGGAATTTTTTGTCTGAAGCTTTCTTT. The chain carries TRBV19 and TRBJ1-1, with D perhaps matching TRBD1 (5 bases). The CDR3 has 15 residues. Trimming took 7 bases from V and 6 from J, leaving 21 bases between them. Germline CDR1 is LNHDA and CDR2 is SQIVND (reference sequence).